This TCR beta chain was sequenced for a study of regulatory T cells in long-lasting Graves disease. This sample's time point: newly diagnosed GD, antithyroid drugs for less than 3 months. After RNA was extracted from PBMCs, the TCR library was made from it. On this clonotype: Its matching antigen is unknown.

Germline V gives CDR1 KGHSH, CDR2 LQKENI. The CDR3 has 14 amino acids. V gave up 2 bases and J gave up 2 bases, with 10 bases separating them. General study results and limits: Newly diagnosed disease favored TRBV20-1 and TRBJ2-1 over persistent disease. With approximately 2,800 shared public clonotypes, persistent patients exceeded new patients, who shared approximately 880. Few sampled subjects may have lowered accuracy.

With iRepertoire HTBI primers and Arm-PCR of CDR3 regions, TCR beta libraries were built. TCRdb recomputed calls from the multiplex PCR reads with MiXCR, one row per CDR3 protein. The sample records about 540,000 distinct CDR3 sequences, about 13% being singletons. These same records also appear under a second study, on T cells in Graves' hyperthyroidism and ophthalmopathy. From that paper: Most clonotypes expanded in thyroid above 0.001 were likewise present in blood.

V is TRBV18 and J is TRBJ2-7; a weak D match, TRBD1 (6 bases). The input for sequencing was peripheral blood mononuclear cells (PBMCs), taken at new diagnosis, from a patient treated with antithyroid drugs. The origin of this receptor is a man aged 30 to 39 with Graves disease. The CDR3 reads CASSPSRTAYEQYF. Here the CDR3 DNA reads TGTGCCAGCTCACCATCCCGGACAGCCTACGAGCAGTACTTC.